The present T cell receptor (beta chain) was sequenced within a study of T cell responses to AZD1222 COVID-19 vaccine. Repertoires were generated with immunoSEQ multiplex PCR, while TCRdb's copy carries only in-frame clones and drops some. This table holds about 140,000 clones, around 90% found once. The clonotype was recovered from an adult in good health. Sequenced material: peripheral blood, taken on day 0 of AZD1222 vaccination.

CDR3 in amino acids: CASSTGTTPTNEKLFF. In nucleotides, the CDR3 is TGTGCCAGTAGTACGGGGACAACTCCAACTAATGAAAAACTGTTTTTT. The chain links TRBV19 to TRBJ1-4; perhaps TRBD1 as D (6 bases). V shed 4 bases and J shed 0 bases, with 12 bases lying between them. CDR1 and CDR2 (germline): LNHDA, SQIVND (reference sequence). This CDR3 comprises 16 residues.